Listed below are T cell receptor beta chains from one sample, sequenced in a study of T cells in Graves' hyperthyroidism and ophthalmopathy. TCRdb passed the multiplex PCR reads through MiXCR, listing each CDR3 protein once. In the table there are 96,000 or so distinct CDR3 sequences, 51% of which are singletons. The material sequenced was blood. Receptors originate from a woman between 35 and 50 years old with Graves' hyperthyroidism. Both conserved end residues are part of each CDR3. The D gene is left open where the match is weak. Size is omitted from some rows. Given values are once, few, many or a class for expanded clones.

TRBV6-1	.	TRBJ1-5	few	CARSKSRYLGNQPQHF	TGTGCCAGGAGTAAAAGCCGGTACCTGGGAAATCAGCCCCAGCATTTT
TRBV7-9	.	TRBJ1-5	.	CASSPGNQPQHF	TGTGCCAGCAGCCCTGGCAATCAGCCCCAGCATTTT
TRBV19	.	TRBJ2-1	few	CASHGLTPYNEQFF	TGTGCCAGTCACGGTCTGACCCCGTACAATGAGCAGTTCTTC
TRBV11-1	.	TRBJ2-7	once	CASSLAGMGEPPYEQYF	TGTGCCAGCAGCTTAGCAGGGATGGGCGAGCCCCCCTACGAGCAGTACTTC
TRBV7-9	.	TRBJ1-4	.	CASSGGGYEKLFF	TGTGCCAGTTCGGGAGGGGGATATGAAAAACTGTTTTTT
TRBV20-1	.	TRBJ1-4	medium-sized	CSALTVVNEKLFF	TGCAGTGCCTTGACAGTGGTTAATGAAAAACTGTTTTTT
TRBV7-9	TRBD1	TRBJ1-4	once	CASSVVGTGEKLFF	TGTGCCAGCAGCGTGGTGGGGACAGGGGAAAAACTGTTTTTT
TRBV5-1	.	TRBJ1-1	.	CAGGPGSLGTEAFF	TGCGCCGGCGGCCCCGGGTCTCTGGGCACTGAAGCTTTCTTT
TRBV2	.	TRBJ1-2	many	CAISWDPDYGYTF	TGTGCCATCTCCTGGGATCCCGACTATGGCTACACCTTC
TRBV5-1	.	TRBJ1-3	medium-sized	CASSGDTTGNTIYF	TGCGCCAGCAGCGGTGACACGACTGGAAACACCATATATTTT
TRBV25-1	.	TRBJ2-7	many	CASSESGEQYF	TGTGCCAGCAGTGAATCTGGGGAGCAGTACTTC
TRBV2	.	TRBJ2-6	.	CASSGGFSGANVLTF	TGTGCCAGCAGTGGGGGTTTCTCTGGGGCCAACGTCCTGACTTTC
TRBV28	.	TRBJ1-5	few	CASRPGSDNQPQHF	TGTGCCAGCAGACCAGGGTCCGACAATCAGCCCCAGCATTTT
TRBV10-3	TRBD2	TRBJ2-5	.	CAISPGGSGLQETQYF	TGTGCCATCAGTCCTGGCGGTAGCGGGTTGCAGGAGACCCAGTACTTC
TRBV15	TRBD1	TRBJ1-5	.	CATTSARRTGGRNQPQHF	TGTGCCACCACCAGCGCCCGACGGACAGGGGGCAGGAATCAGCCCCAGCATTTT
TRBV4-1	TRBD1	TRBJ1-2	many	CASSQDRGAGYTF	TGCGCCAGCAGCCAAGACAGGGGGGCGGGCTACACCTTC
TRBV10-3	TRBD2	TRBJ2-7	.	CAISGSPLAGISYEQYF	TGTGCCATCAGTGGCAGTCCCCTAGCGGGGATCTCCTACGAGCAGTACTTC
TRBV4-1	.	TRBJ1-3	.	CASSQDTSGLNTIYF	TGCGCCAGCAGCCAAGACACTAGCGGACTGAACACCATATATTTT
TRBV29-1	TRBD1	TRBJ1-1	many	CSVAQGEGDTEAFF	TGCAGCGTTGCCCAGGGGGAAGGGGACACTGAAGCTTTCTTT
TRBV11-1	.	TRBJ1-2	.	CASSNTRGRESTNYGYTF	TGTGCCAGCAGTAACACCAGAGGGAGGGAGTCTACGAACTATGGCTACACCTTC
TRBV2	TRBD1	TRBJ1-4	.	CASIRGRRGEKLFF	TGTGCCAGCATTAGGGGGCGAAGGGGGGAAAAACTGTTTTTT
TRBV30	.	TRBJ2-6	.	CAWSGGDSGANVLTF	TGTGCCTGGAGTGGGGGGGACTCTGGGGCCAACGTCCTGACTTTC
TRBV7-8	.	TRBJ2-2	.	CASSVEATGELFF	TGTGCCAGCAGCGTAGAGGCGACAGGGGAGCTGTTTTTT
TRBV5-6	.	TRBJ1-1	many	CASSFWSPTEAFF	TGTGCCAGCAGCTTCTGGAGCCCCACTGAAGCTTTCTTT
TRBV20-1	.	TRBJ2-2	few	CSARDTGGTAGELFF	TGCAGTGCTAGAGATACTGGCGGCACCGCCGGGGAGCTGTTTTTT
TRBV5-1	.	TRBJ2-7	many	CASSLENSEGSQYF	TGCGCCAGCAGCTTGGAGAACAGCGAGGGCTCGCAGTACTTC
TRBV7-2	TRBD1	TRBJ2-5	many	CASSSPGQGWETQYF	TGTGCCAGCAGCTCCCCGGGACAGGGGTGGGAGACCCAGTACTTC
TRBV11-1	.	TRBJ1-2	.	CAWLPLSTANYGYTF	TGTGCCTGGCTCCCACTCTCCACAGCCAACTATGGCTACACCTTC
TRBV7-6	TRBD2	TRBJ2-7	.	CASSQTSGQGYEQYF	TGTGCCAGCAGCCAGACTAGCGGGCAGGGTTACGAGCAGTACTTC
TRBV7-9	.	TRBJ1-2	.	CASSLGMGEHYGYTF	TGTGCCAGCAGCTTAGGCATGGGGGAGCACTATGGCTACACCTTC
TRBV28	.	TRBJ2-7	many	CASSQQNEQYF	TGTGCCAGCAGTCAACAGAATGAGCAGTACTTC
TRBV20-1	.	TRBJ1-2	.	CSAREGSNYGYTF	TGCAGTGCTAGAGAGGGCTCTAACTATGGCTACACCTTC
TRBV20-1	TRBD1	TRBJ1-6	.	CSAQDRGATPLHF	TGCAGTGCTCAAGACAGGGGAGCGACACCCCTCCACTTT
TRBV5-1	.	TRBJ2-3	.	CASSGQPTGTQYF	TGCGCCAGCAGCGGACAGCCCACAGGTACGCAGTATTTT
TRBV2	TRBD2	TRBJ2-6	many	CASSDPTALAGALWANVLTF	TGTGCCAGCAGTGACCCGACGGCGCTAGCGGGAGCCCTCTGGGCCAACGTCCTGACTTTC
TRBV7-2	.	TRBJ1-2	many	CASSPFPDYGYTF	TGTGCCAGCAGCCCATTCCCGGATTATGGCTACACCTTC
TRBV20-1	.	TRBJ1-4	.	CSATRNEQLFF	TGCAGTGCCACCCGAAATGAACAACTGTTTTTT
TRBV6-5	TRBD1	TRBJ2-5	many	CASSSGQSQETQYF	TGTGCCAGCAGTTCGGGACAGTCCCAAGAGACCCAGTACTTC
TRBV7-9	TRBD2	TRBJ2-3	.	CASSPRTSGSVDTQYF	TGTGCCAGCAGCCCGCGGACTAGCGGGAGTGTAGATACGCAGTATTTT
TRBV29-1	.	TRBJ2-6	many	CSVGAVSGANVLTF	TGCAGCGTTGGGGCCGTTTCTGGGGCCAACGTCCTGACTTTC
TRBV2	.	TRBJ1-1	.	CASSQDFWENTEAFF	TGTGCCAGCAGCCAAGACTTTTGGGAGAACACTGAAGCTTTCTTT
TRBV5-1	TRBD2	TRBJ2-5	many	CASRGGVEQETQYF	TGCGCCAGCCGGGGAGGGGTGGAGCAAGAGACCCAGTACTTC
TRBV27	.	TRBJ1-5	many	CASSPWTASNQPQHF	TGTGCCAGCAGCCCATGGACAGCTAGCAATCAGCCCCAGCATTTT
TRBV19	.	TRBJ1-5	once	CASTNSNQPRRF	TGTGCCAGTACCAACAGCAATCAGCCCCGGCGTTTT